Below are 13 T cell receptor beta chains sequenced from a single sample in a study of OX40 agonist ivuxolimab in advanced cancers. Libraries were prepared by immunoSEQ multiplex PCR; TCRdb keeps only in-frame clonotypes and omits some of them. The repertoire holds tens of thousands of clones, with around 84% as singletons. Sequencing used CD4+ or CD8+ T cells sorted from blood, obtained in a trial of the OX40 agonist ivuxolimab. Source of these receptors: an adult with an advanced solid tumor such as melanoma, head and neck, liver or kidney cancer.

The chain recombines TRBV5-1 with TRBJ2-3, with 9 bases identical to TRBD2. With 7 bases clipped from V and 0 bases from J, the junction kept 6 bases outside the gene matches. This CDR3 is 15 amino acids long. The germline CDR1 and CDR2 sequences are SGHRS and YFSETQ. The CDR3 here is CASGRLAASTDTQYF. The CDR3 DNA sequence: TGCGCCAGCGGCAGACTAGCGGCTAGCACAGATACGCAGTATTTT.

The chain has TRBV9 and TRBJ2-1; no clear D. Germline CDR1 and CDR2: SGDLS and YYNGEE. The length of the CDR3 is 16 residues. V lost 0 bases and J 3 bases, leaving 13 bases between the germline ends. Here the CDR3 reads CASSVGDSSFYNEQFF. CDR3 DNA: TGTGCCAGCAGCGTAGGAGACTCTAGTTTCTACAATGAGCAGTTCTTC. Using reference TRBV9 and TRBJ2-1 for the parts outside the CDR3, the full variable domain is DSGVTQTPKHLITATGQRVTLRCSPRSGDLSVYWYQQSLDQGLQFLIQYYNGEERAKGNILERFSAQQFPDLHSELNLSSLELGDSALYFCASSVGDSSFYNEQFFGPGTRLTVL.

The chain couples TRBV28 to TRBJ1-1; D is perhaps TRBD1 (5 bases). Germline loops: CDR1 MDHEN, CDR2 SYDVKM. V gave up 5 bases and J gave up 0 bases, with 13 bases separating them. The length of the CDR3 is 15 residues. The DNA of the CDR3 is TGTGCCAGCAGTGAACCGGGACGGATGAACACTGAAGCTTTCTTT. Protein sequence: CASSEPGRMNTEAFF.

This chain connects TRBV9 to TRBJ1-2; D is uncertain. With 2 bases removed from V and 10 bases from J, the gap between germline ends came to 9 bases. CDR3 length: 11 residues. The germline gives CDR1 SGDLS, CDR2 YYNGEE. The CDR3 reads CASSVDGDYTF. The CDR3 DNA follows: TGTGCCAGCAGCGTCGACGGGGACTACACCTTC.

The genes are TRBV6-5 and TRBJ2-3; D is perhaps TRBD2 (6 bases). This CDR3 is 16 amino acids long. Germline CDR1 is MNHEY and CDR2 is SVGAGI. V was shortened by 0 bases and J by 5 bases, with 15 bases between the two germline ends. The CDR3 spells CASSYSSTGVKDTQYF. DNA for the CDR3: TGTGCCAGCAGTTACTCGTCCACGGGAGTCAAAGATACGCAGTATTTT.

This chain uses TRBV5-1 with TRBJ2-1; D possibly uses TRBD1 or TRBD2 (5 bases each). Germline V gene sequence: CDR1 SGHRS, CDR2 YFSETQ. Trimming cost V 2 bases and J 1 base, with 10 bases left between them. There are 15 residues in the CDR3. The CDR3 here is CASSFNGGSYNEQFF. The CDR3 bases are TGCGCCAGCAGCTTTAATGGGGGATCCTACAATGAGCAGTTCTTC.

This chain links TRBV29-1 with TRBJ1-1; 11 nucleotides match TRBD1. The J segment lost 6 bases and the V segment lost 4 bases, leaving 10 bases of the junction unmatched. The CDR3 is 15 amino acids. Germline V gives CDR1 SQVTM, CDR2 ANQGSEA. The CDR3 DNA sequence: TGCAGCGTTGGTTATACCGGGACAGGGGGACCTGAAGCTTTCTTT. This codes for CSVGYTGTGGPEAFF.

This clone was counted between two and nine times. The chain has TRBV4-2 and TRBJ1-5, with 7 bases fitting TRBD1. The J segment lost 4 bases and the V segment lost 4 bases, leaving 4 bases of the junction unmatched. This CDR3 is built from 14 residues. Germline-derived CDR1 and CDR2 are LGHNA and YNFKEQ. As DNA, the CDR3 is TGTGCCAGCAGCCGGATACAGGGGAATCAGCCCCAGCATTTT. This codes for CASSRIQGNQPQHF.

V usage is TRBV11-3 and J usage is TRBJ2-7, with D perhaps TRBD2 (5 bases). V gave up 1 base and J gave up 3 bases, with 13 bases separating them. CDR3 length: 15 amino acids. In germline, CDR1 is SGHNT, CDR2 YENEEA. CDR3 sequence: CASSLAPAAYYEQYF. CDR3 coding DNA: TGTGCCAGCAGCTTAGCCCCAGCGGCTTACTACGAGCAGTACTTC.

The chain joins TRBV19 to TRBJ2-7; TRBD1 is a possible D gene (6 bases). Germline CDR1 and CDR2: LNHDA and SQIVND (reference sequence). The CDR3 runs to 14 residues. The V and J ends lost 3 bases and 4 bases respectively, with 13 bases between them. In DNA, the CDR3 is TGTGCCAGTAGTATGTCGGCAGGGGCGTACGAGCAGTACTTC. Its protein product is CASSMSAGAYEQYF.

This clone was seen only once. The chain combines TRBV5-4 with TRBJ2-1, with 12 bases that match TRBD2. CDR1 and CDR2 (germline): SGHNT, YYREEE (reference sequence). This CDR3 contains 16 residues. The V segment lost 4 bases and the J segment 2 bases; nucleotides outside the gene matches: 4. The CDR3 protein is CASSRTSGEAYNEQFF. CDR3 DNA sequence: TGTGCCAGCAGCAGGACTAGCGGGGAGGCCTACAATGAGCAGTTCTTC.

A single count supports this clone. The chain combines TRBV5-1 with TRBJ2-5, with D hard to call. The germline gives CDR1 SGHRS, CDR2 YFSETQ. Trimming pared 4 bases from V and 2 bases from J, leaving 3 bases between. CDR3 length equals 11 residues. The CDR3 bases are TGCGCCAGCAGCACTCAAGAGACCCAGTACTTC. Protein: CASSTQETQYF.

This sequence joins TRBV2 and TRBJ1-3, with D tentatively TRBD1 (6 bases). Germline V gene sequence: CDR1 SNHLY, CDR2 FYNNEI. This CDR3 region has 16 residues. The germline V and J ends were trimmed by 1 base and 0 bases, with 10 bases remaining between them. The CDR3 protein is CASSEGQANSGNTIYF. The CDR3 DNA sequence: TGTGCCAGCAGTGAAGGACAGGCGAACTCTGGAAACACCATATATTTT. Based on the CDR3 plus reference TRBV2 and TRBJ1-3, the full variable domain is EPEVTQTPSHQVTQMGQEVILRCVPISNHLYFYWYRQILGQKVEFLVSFYNNEISEKSEIFDDQFSVERPDGSNFTLKIRSTKLEDSAMYFCASSEGQANSGNTIYFGEGSWLTVV.